This is a list of T cell receptor beta chains from one sample in a study of CXCR3-negative and CXCR3-positive naive CD8 T cells. TCRdb re-called the 5' RACE reads; every CDR3 protein appears as one record, without DNA. The sample table sets out 140,000 to 150,000 distinct CDR3 sequences. The material sequenced was naive CXCR3+ CD8+ T cells from blood. Receptor source: a human donor in good health. Some clones in this sample may be carry-over from other donors' samples. The CDR3 runs from the conserved cysteine through the conserved F or W.

J gene | V gene | CDR3 protein
TRBJ2-3 | TRBV7-2 | CASRISGGAADTQYF
TRBJ2-2 | TRBV5-1 | CASSPLLDTGELFF
TRBJ1-1 | TRBV7-9 | CASSSPLGQGLNTEAFF
TRBJ2-5 | TRBV29-1 | CSVEGLETQYF
TRBJ2-5 | TRBV4-1 | CASSQTSGLGETQYF
TRBJ1-1 | TRBV5-1 | CASSLVGSGAEAFF
TRBJ1-1 | TRBV4-2 | CASSPTQQGANTEAFF
TRBJ2-7 | TRBV5-1 | CASSWGLADSYEQYF
TRBJ2-1 | TRBV29-1 | CSVVPALGNEQFF
TRBJ1-2 | TRBV20-1 | CSARRRPQRVFYGYTF
TRBJ2-5 | TRBV7-6 | CASSQFSDRGLQETQYF
TRBJ2-2 | TRBV27 | CASSFAGGELFF
TRBJ2-2 | TRBV12-3/TRBV12-4 | CASQEGNTGELCF
TRBJ2-1 | TRBV9 | CTSSGWGQGAVNEQFF
TRBJ2-4 | TRBV29-1 | CSVELQNIAKNIQYF
TRBJ1-1 | TRBV10-1 | CASSNRVHTEAFF
TRBJ1-1 | TRBV14 | CASRGVDTEAFF
TRBJ2-7 | TRBV27 | CASSLSLPIAEQYF
TRBJ2-4 | TRBV12-3/TRBV12-4 | CASTLGHMDREAKNIQYF
TRBJ2-7 | TRBV9 | CASSVKIVGEQYF
TRBJ2-1 | TRBV11-2 | CASSLGWRGKYNEQFF
TRBJ2-4 | TRBV19 | CASRAAGLAKNIQYF
TRBJ2-7 | TRBV5-1 | CASSPHQESLEQYF
TRBJ1-1 | TRBV30 | CAWNTIQGSSEAFF
TRBJ2-1 | TRBV28 | CASSLLQGLNEQFF
TRBJ2-5 | TRBV7-9 | CASSLVDSQETQYF
TRBJ1-5 | TRBV30 | CAWSDRRDSNQPQHF
TRBJ1-1 | TRBV7-3 | CASSSTMNTEAFF
TRBJ1-1 | TRBV7-2 | CASSLGNRGGTEAFF
TRBJ2-4 | TRBV19 | CASSIKGGNIQYF
TRBJ2-5 | TRBV28 | CASSLSSREGGQETQYF
TRBJ1-1 | TRBV5-6 | CASSLEVDTEAFF
TRBJ1-4 | TRBV28 | CASSLSAGGREKLFF
TRBJ2-1 | TRBV28 | CATLGLINGEQFF
TRBJ2-7 | TRBV2 | CASSTGTSGRMEQYF
TRBJ2-7 | TRBV29-1 | CSVEKREETYEQYF
TRBJ2-1 | TRBV29-1 | CSVEGGFLAGGTNEQFF
TRBJ2-2 | TRBV5-1 | CASTGRTDNTGELFF
TRBJ1-4 | TRBV4-1 | CASSQASWGEKLFF
TRBJ1-1 | TRBV5-6 | CASSPTGKGDTEAFF
TRBJ1-1 | TRBV6-2/TRBV6-3 | CASSYRGGGTEAFF
TRBJ2-1 | TRBV29-1 | CSVFGTGEDEQFF
TRBJ2-2 | TRBV12-3/TRBV12-4 | CASSRTGELFF
TRBJ2-3 | TRBV29-1 | CSVPDRGPDTQYF
TRBJ1-5 | TRBV7-2 | CASSRLMPRPGERGYSNQPQHF
TRBJ2-5 | TRBV3-1 | CASSQDRRTGSRETQYF
TRBJ2-4 | TRBV29-1 | CSVGTASLAKNIQYF
TRBJ2-2 | TRBV5-1 | CASSRVQDTGELFF
TRBJ2-7 | TRBV28 | CASSTQGGAGPYEQYF
TRBJ2-2 | TRBV28 | CASSLASSGSVKDGWELFF
TRBJ2-3 | TRBV5-1 | CASSWTGVDTQYF
TRBJ2-3 | TRBV7-3 | CASSSWDRRDTQYF
TRBJ2-5 | TRBV7-9 | CASSFTQQETQYF
TRBJ1-1 | TRBV7-9 | CASRDSFEAFF